A selection of T cell receptor beta chains follows, all from one sample in a study of cytomegalovirus exposure and HLA in healthy donors. The assay was immunoSEQ multiplex PCR, and TCRdb's table has in-frame clones only and misses some. The sample lists approximately 150,000 clones, 80% to 85% seen once, with 2.5% to 3.5% in the top ten. The sample consisted of PBMCs. The source is a young woman in good health and CMV-seronegative. Each CDR3 is given with its conserved first and last residue. D genes are given only for firm matches. Part of the rows lack a size; the others show once, few, many or a class for expanded clones.

cdr3_nt,cdr3_aa,v_call,clone_size,d_call,j_call
TGCGCCAGCAGCCAAGCGGTTGGGGCCAACGTCCTGACTTTC,CASSQAVGANVLTF,TRBV4-3,few,.,TRBJ2-6
TGTGCCAGCAGCTTAACAGGGGCGAACACCGGGGAGCTGTTTTTT,CASSLTGANTGELFF,TRBV7-3,.,.,TRBJ2-2
TGTGCCAGCAGTTACAGCATTAACACTGAAGCTTTCTTT,CASSYSINTEAFF,TRBV6-5,.,.,TRBJ1-1
TGTGCCAGCAGCGCTGGACAGGGGGCGAGCACAGATACGCAGTATTTT,CASSAGQGASTDTQYF,TRBV9,.,TRBD1,TRBJ2-3
TGTGCCAGCAGCTTGGGGGGTCTAGCGGGTCTGTTGGAGCTGTTTTTT,CASSLGGLAGLLELFF,TRBV5-4,.,TRBD2,TRBJ2-2
TGTGCCTGGAGTAGAACAGGGACCTGGGGTCAGCCCCAGCATTTT,CAWSRTGTWGQPQHF,TRBV30,.,.,TRBJ1-5
TGTGCCAGCAGTGATACGCGGGGTGGTCGGAATGAGCAGTTCTTC,CASSDTRGGRNEQFF,TRBV25-1,.,.,TRBJ2-1
TGTGCCAGCAGCCCCGGGACTAGCTACAATGAGCAGTTCTTC,CASSPGTSYNEQFF,TRBV6-5,few,TRBD2,TRBJ2-1
TGTGCCTGGAGTTACGGCGGCACTAATGCACCGCAGTATTTT,CAWSYGGTNAPQYF,TRBV30,.,.,TRBJ2-3
TGCGCCAGCAGCTTGTCGAGGAGGGGTAGGGAGACCCAGTACTTC,CASSLSRRGRETQYF,TRBV5-1,.,.,TRBJ2-5
TGTGCCAGCAGAACAGGGTCCAACACCGGGGAGCTGTTTTTT,CASRTGSNTGELFF,TRBV7-2,.,.,TRBJ2-2
TGTGCCAGCAGCTGGGGACTAGCGGGCTCCTACGAGCAGTACTTC,CASSWGLAGSYEQYF,TRBV5-4,.,TRBD2,TRBJ2-7
TGTGCCAGCAGCCCAAAGGGGACTAGCGGGGGGTGGGAGCAGTTCTTC,CASSPKGTSGGWEQFF,TRBV9,once,TRBD2,TRBJ2-1
TGTGCCAGCAGTGAAGCGGGGAAGGGGAATGAAAAACTGTTTTTT,CASSEAGKGNEKLFF,TRBV6-1,.,.,TRBJ1-4
TGTGCCAGTACTATCACGTACAGCTCCACCGGGGAGCTGTTTTTT,CASTITYSSTGELFF,TRBV19,few,.,TRBJ2-2
TGTGCCATCAGTGGTCAGGGTCATGAAAAACTGTTTTTT,CAISGQGHEKLFF,TRBV10-3,few,.,TRBJ1-4
TGTGCCAGCAACGCCGGGACAGGGGTCGTCCGGCAGTTCTTC,CASNAGTGVVRQFF,TRBV7-2,.,TRBD1,TRBJ2-1
TGTGCCAGCAGCTCCTGGCGACTAGCGGGGGGATACAATGAGCAGTTCTTC,CASSSWRLAGGYNEQFF,TRBV7-2,.,TRBD2,TRBJ2-1
TGTGCCGTAAGCCCGGGACAGGGCTTGTTCTTC,CAVSPGQGLFF,TRBV7-3,.,TRBD1,TRBJ2-1
TGTGCCATCAGTGAGTTGGGTCGGGGAAACACTGAAGCTTTCTTT,CAISELGRGNTEAFF,TRBV10-3,.,.,TRBJ1-1
TGTGCCAGCAGTCACAACCAGGGGCCCACTGAAGCTTTCTTT,CASSHNQGPTEAFF,TRBV6-6,few,.,TRBJ1-1
TGCGCCAGCAGCCAAGATATGGGCAGCTTGAACACTGAAGCTTTCTTT,CASSQDMGSLNTEAFF,TRBV4-3,few,.,TRBJ1-1
TGCGCCAGCAGCTTGCGGGGACTAGCGGGAGGGCAGACCGGGGAGCTGTTTTTT,CASSLRGLAGGQTGELFF,TRBV5-1,.,TRBD2,TRBJ2-2
TGTGCCAGCAGGACGACAGGCCAGGAGACCCAGTACTTC,CASRTTGQETQYF,TRBV6-1,.,.,TRBJ2-5
TGTGCCAGCAGTTACTCGTGGCAGGGGGTTAACTATGGCTACACCTTC,CASSYSWQGVNYGYTF,TRBV6-5,.,TRBD1,TRBJ1-2
TGTGCCAGCTCACCAAGCTGGCGCGGGAATAATAATGAGCAGTTCTTC,CASSPSWRGNNNEQFF,TRBV18,.,.,TRBJ2-1
TGCAGCGTTGGGGGGGGACAGGGCTCCTACAATGAGCAGTTCTTC,CSVGGGQGSYNEQFF,TRBV29-1,.,TRBD1,TRBJ2-1
TGTTCCAGCAGCTTCGGACAGAATTCACCCCTCCACTTT,CSSSFGQNSPLHF,TRBV7-9,once,.,TRBJ1-6
TGTGCCAGCAGCCGAGGGGGTAGTAGGAACGAGCAGTACTTC,CASSRGGSRNEQYF,TRBV7-2,.,.,TRBJ2-7
TGTGCCAGCAGGAAGGGACACTCAGATGGCTACACCTTC,CASRKGHSDGYTF,TRBV27,.,.,TRBJ1-2
TGCGCCAGCAGCTTGGAGCGCGCCGGGACTGAAGCTTTCTTT,CASSLERAGTEAFF,TRBV5-1,.,.,TRBJ1-1
TGCGCCAGCAGCTTGGCCAGCGGTAGCGATCAGCCCCAGCATTTT,CASSLASGSDQPQHF,TRBV5-1,once,.,TRBJ1-5
TGTGCCGCTCTAGCTAGCGGGAGGGCCACTGGGGAGCTGTTTTTT,CAALASGRATGELFF,TRBV7-8,.,TRBD2,TRBJ2-2